This section outlines one T cell receptor (beta chain) sequence together with its context. Its antigen remains unknown. This record comes from a study of PD-1 blockade in classical Hodgkin lymphoma. Study as a whole: Nivolumab was given intravenously to patients at 3 mg/kg every 2 weeks.

General study results and limits: While CD8+ TCR diversity did not rise significantly by C4D1, CD4+ TCR diversity did. Newly diagnosed patients were said to have less baseline TCR diversity than healthy donors did. Factors driving the repertoire differences, possibly disease activity or prior therapy, remain undefined.

Every patient was affected by relapse after autologous stem cell transplantation, while exposure to brentuximab vedotin was not uniform. Repertoires were generated with immunoSEQ multiplex PCR, while TCRdb's copy carries only in-frame clones and drops some. Among approximately 50,000 clones listed, 85% to 90% were seen once. Per germline, CDR1 SGHNT and CDR2 YYREEE (reference sequence). With 2 bases removed from V and 7 bases from J, the gap between germline ends came to 22 bases. This CDR3 has 17 amino acids. This sequence was found in a human donor with classical Hodgkin lymphoma. Sample: peripheral blood mononuclear cells (PBMCs), taken before the second cycle of nivolumab. This chain links TRBV5-4 with TRBJ1-5; TRBD1 might be the D (5 bases). DNA of the CDR3: TGTGCCAGCAGCTTTACCGGGACGATTGGGGGAGGGCAGCCCCAGCATTTT. It is translated as CASSFTGTIGGGQPQHF.